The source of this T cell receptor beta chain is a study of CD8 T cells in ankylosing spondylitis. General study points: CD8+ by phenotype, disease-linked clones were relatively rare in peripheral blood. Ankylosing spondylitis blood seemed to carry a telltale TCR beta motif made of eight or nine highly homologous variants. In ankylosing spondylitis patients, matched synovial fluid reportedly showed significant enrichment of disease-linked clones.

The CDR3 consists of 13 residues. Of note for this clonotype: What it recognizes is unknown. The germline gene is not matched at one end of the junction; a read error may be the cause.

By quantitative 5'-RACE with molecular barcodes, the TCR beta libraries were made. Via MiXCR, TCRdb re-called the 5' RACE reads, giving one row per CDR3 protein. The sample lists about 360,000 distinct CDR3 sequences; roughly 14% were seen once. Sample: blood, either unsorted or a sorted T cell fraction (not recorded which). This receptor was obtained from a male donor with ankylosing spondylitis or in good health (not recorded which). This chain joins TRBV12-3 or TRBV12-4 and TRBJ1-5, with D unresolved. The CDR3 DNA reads TGTGCCAGCAGTTTCACGGGCAATCAGCCCCAGCGTTTT. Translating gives CASSFTGNQPQRF.